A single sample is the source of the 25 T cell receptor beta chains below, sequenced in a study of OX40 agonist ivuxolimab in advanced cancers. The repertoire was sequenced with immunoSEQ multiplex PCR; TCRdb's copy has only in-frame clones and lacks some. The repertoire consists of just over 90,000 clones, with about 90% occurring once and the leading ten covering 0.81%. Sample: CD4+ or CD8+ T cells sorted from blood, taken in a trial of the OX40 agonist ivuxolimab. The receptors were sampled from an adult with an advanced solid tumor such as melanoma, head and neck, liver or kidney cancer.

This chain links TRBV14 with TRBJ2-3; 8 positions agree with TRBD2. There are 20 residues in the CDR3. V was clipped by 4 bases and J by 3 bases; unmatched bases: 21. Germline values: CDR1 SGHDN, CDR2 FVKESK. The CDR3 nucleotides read TGTGCCAGCAGCCGAGGATCACTAGCGGACTTCCGAGGGGGTACAGATACGCAGTATTTT. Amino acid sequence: CASSRGSLADFRGGTDTQYF.

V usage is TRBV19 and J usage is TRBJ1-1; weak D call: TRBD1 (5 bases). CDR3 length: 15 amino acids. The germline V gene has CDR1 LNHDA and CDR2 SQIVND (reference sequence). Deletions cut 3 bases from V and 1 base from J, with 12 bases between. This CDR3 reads CASSIRDPRNTEAFF. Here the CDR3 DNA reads TGTGCCAGTAGTATTAGGGACCCGCGGAACACTGAAGCTTTCTTT.

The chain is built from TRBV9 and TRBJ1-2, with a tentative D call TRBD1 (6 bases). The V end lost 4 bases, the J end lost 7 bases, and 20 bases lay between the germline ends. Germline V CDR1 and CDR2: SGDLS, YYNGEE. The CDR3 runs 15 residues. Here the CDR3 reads CASSSAAGAFAGYTF. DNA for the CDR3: TGTGCCAGCAGCTCCGCGGCGGGGGCATTTGCTGGCTACACCTTC.

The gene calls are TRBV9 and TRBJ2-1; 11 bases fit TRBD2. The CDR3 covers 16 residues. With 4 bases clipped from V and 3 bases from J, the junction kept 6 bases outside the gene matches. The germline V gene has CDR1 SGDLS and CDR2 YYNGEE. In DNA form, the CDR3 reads TGTGCCAGCAGCTTCCAGGGGACTAGCGGCTACAATGAGCAGTTCTTC. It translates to CASSFQGTSGYNEQFF.

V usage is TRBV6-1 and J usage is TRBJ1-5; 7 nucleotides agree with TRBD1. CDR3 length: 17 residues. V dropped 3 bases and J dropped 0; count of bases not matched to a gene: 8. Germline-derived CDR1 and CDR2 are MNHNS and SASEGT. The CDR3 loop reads CASSDRRQGNSNQPQHF. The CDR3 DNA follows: TGTGCCAGCAGTGACCGACGACAGGGCAATAGCAATCAGCCCCAGCATTTT.

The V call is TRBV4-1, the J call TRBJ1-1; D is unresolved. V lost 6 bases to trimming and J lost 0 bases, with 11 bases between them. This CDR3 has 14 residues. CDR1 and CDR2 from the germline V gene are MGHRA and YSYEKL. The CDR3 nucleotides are TGCGCCAGCAGAGGCCGTACGATGAACACTGAAGCTTTCTTT. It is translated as CASRGRTMNTEAFF.

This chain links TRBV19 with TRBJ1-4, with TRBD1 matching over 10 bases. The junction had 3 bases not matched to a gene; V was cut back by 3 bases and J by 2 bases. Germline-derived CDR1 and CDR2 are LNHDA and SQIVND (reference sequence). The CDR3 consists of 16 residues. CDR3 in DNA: TGTGCCAGTAGTATTGGACAGGGGGAGACTAATGAAAAACTGTTTTTT. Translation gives CASSIGQGETNEKLFF.

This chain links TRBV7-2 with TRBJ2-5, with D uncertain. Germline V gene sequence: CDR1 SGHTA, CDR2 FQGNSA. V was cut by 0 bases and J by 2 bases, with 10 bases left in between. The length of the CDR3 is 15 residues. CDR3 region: CASSLAGFLQETQYF. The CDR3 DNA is TGTGCCAGCAGCTTAGCGGGATTCCTTCAAGAGACCCAGTACTTC.

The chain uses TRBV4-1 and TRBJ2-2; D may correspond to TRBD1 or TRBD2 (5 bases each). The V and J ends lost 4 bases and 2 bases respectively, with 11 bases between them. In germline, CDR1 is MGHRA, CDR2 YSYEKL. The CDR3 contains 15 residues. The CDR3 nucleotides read TGCGCCAGCAGCCCTGTGAGGGGCAACACCGGGGAGCTGTTTTTT. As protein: CASSPVRGNTGELFF.

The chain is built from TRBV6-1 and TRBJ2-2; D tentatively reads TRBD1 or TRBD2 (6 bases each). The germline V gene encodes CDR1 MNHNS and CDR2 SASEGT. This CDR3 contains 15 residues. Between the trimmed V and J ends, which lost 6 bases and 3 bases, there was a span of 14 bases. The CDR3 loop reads CASRGGPIDTGELFF. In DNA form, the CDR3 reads TGTGCCAGCAGAGGGGGGCCGATCGACACCGGGGAGCTGTTTTTT.

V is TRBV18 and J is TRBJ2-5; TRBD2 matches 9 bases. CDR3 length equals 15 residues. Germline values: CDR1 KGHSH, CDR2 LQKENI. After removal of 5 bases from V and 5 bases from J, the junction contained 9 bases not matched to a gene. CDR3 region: CASSTGLAGTETQYF. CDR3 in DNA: TGTGCCAGCTCAACGGGGCTAGCGGGAACGGAGACCCAGTACTTC.

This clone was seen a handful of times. The CDR3 loop reads CASILGYEQYF. The CDR3 region has the DNA TGTGCCAGCATCCTGGGGTACGAGCAGTACTTC. This chain joins TRBV6-4 and TRBJ2-7; no definite D call. Trimming shortened V by 7 bases and J by 4 bases, and 8 bases separated the two germline ends. Germline CDR1 MRHNA, CDR2 SNTAGT. The CDR3 is 11 amino acids.

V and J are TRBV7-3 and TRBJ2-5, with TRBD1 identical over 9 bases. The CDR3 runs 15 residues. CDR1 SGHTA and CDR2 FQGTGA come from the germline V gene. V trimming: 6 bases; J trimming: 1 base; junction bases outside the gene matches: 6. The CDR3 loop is CASSSGTGLQETQYF. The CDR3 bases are TGTGCCAGCAGTAGTGGGACAGGGCTCCAAGAGACCCAGTACTTC.

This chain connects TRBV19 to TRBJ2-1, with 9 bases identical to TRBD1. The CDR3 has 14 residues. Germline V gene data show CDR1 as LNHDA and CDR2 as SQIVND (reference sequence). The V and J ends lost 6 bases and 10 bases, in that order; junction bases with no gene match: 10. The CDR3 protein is CASRKDRGPGEQFF. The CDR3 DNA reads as TGTGCCAGTAGAAAGGACAGGGGCCCCGGGGAGCAGTTCTTC.

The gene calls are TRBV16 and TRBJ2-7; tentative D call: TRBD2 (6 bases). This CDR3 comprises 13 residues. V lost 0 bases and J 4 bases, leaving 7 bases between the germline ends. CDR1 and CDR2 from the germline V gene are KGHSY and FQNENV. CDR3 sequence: CASSQSGGYEQYF. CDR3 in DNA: TGTGCCAGCAGCCAATCGGGGGGATACGAGCAGTACTTC.

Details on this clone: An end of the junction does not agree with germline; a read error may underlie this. The CDR3 DNA sequence: TGTGCCAGCAGCGAGAGGGTGGGGGCTAGCACAGATGCGCAGTATTTT. It yields the protein CASSERVGASTDAQYF. The chain combines TRBV9 with TRBJ2-3; TRBD1 might be the D (6 bases). This CDR3 is built from 16 residues. Germline V gene lookup returns CDR1 SGDLS and CDR2 YYNGEE.

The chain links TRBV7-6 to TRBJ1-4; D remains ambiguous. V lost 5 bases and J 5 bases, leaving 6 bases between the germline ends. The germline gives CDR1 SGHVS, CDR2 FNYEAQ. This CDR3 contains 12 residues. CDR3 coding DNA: TGTGCCAGCAGCGGCGCCAATGAAAAACTGTTTTTT. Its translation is CASSGANEKLFF.

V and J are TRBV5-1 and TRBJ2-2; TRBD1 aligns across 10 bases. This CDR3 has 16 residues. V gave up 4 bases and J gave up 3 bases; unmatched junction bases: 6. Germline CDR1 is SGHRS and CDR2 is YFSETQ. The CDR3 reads CASSVTGTGDTGELFF. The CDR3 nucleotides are TGCGCCAGCAGCGTGACCGGGACAGGGGACACCGGGGAGCTGTTTTTT. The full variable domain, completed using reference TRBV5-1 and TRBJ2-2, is KAGVTQTPRYLIKTRGQQVTLSCSPISGHRSVSWYQQTPGQGLQFLFEYFSETQRNKGNFPGRFSGRQFSNSRSEMNVSTLELGDSALYLCASSVTGTGDTGELFFGEGSRLTVL.

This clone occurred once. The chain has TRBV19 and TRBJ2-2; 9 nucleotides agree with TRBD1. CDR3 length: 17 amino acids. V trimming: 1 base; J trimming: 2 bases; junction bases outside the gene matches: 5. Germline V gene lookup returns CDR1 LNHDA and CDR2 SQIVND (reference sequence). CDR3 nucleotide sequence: TGTGCCAGTAGTATAGGAAGGGGACAGGGAAACACCGGGGAGCTGTTTTTT. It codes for CASSIGRGQGNTGELFF.

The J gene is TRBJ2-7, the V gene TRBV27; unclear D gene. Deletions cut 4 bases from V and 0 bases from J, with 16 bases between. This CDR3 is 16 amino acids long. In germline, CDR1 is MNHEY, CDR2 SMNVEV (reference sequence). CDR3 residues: CASSSPARGSSYEQYF. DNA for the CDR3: TGTGCCAGCAGTTCCCCCGCTCGCGGAAGCTCCTACGAGCAGTACTTC.

CDR3 sequence (DNA): TGTGCCAGTAGTAGGCGACCTCGACAGGGGGGGATTAACTATGGCTACACCTTC. It specifies CASSRRPRQGGINYGYTF. The chain recombines TRBV19 with TRBJ1-2; TRBD1 matches at 9 bases. Looked up from germline, CDR1 is LNHDA and CDR2 is SQIVND (reference sequence). This CDR3 spans 18 amino acids. The J segment lost 1 base and the V segment lost 4 bases, leaving 13 bases of the junction unmatched.

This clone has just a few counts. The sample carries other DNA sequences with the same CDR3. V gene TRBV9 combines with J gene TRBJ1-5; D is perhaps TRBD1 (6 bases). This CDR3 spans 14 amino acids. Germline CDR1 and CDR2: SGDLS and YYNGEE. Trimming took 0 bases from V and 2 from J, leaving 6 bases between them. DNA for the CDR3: TGTGCCAGCAGCGTAGGACAGGGCAATCAGCCCCAGCATTTT. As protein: CASSVGQGNQPQHF.

CDR3: CASSQDTPWGTSGDYNEQFF. The DNA of the CDR3 is TGCGCCAGCAGCCAAGACACGCCTTGGGGGACTAGCGGGGACTACAATGAGCAGTTCTTC. V is TRBV4-3 and J is TRBJ2-1; TRBD2 matches 13 bases. This CDR3 is built from 20 residues. CDR1 LGHNA and CDR2 YSLEER come from the germline V gene. Unmatched junction bases numbered 11, after V lost 0 bases and J lost 3 bases.

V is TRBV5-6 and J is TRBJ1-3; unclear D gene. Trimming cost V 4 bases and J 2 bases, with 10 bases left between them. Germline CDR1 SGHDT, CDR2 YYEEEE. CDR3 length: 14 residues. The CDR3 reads CASSLWTPGNTIYF. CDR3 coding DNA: TGTGCCAGCAGCCTATGGACCCCTGGAAACACCATATATTTT.

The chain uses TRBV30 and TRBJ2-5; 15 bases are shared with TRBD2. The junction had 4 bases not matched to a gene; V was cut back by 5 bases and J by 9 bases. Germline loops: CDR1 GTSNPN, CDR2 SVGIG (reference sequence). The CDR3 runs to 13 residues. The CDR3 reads CAWRGTSGGPQYF. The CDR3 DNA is TGTGCCTGGCGGGGGACTAGCGGGGGGCCCCAGTACTTC.